These 17 T cell receptor beta chains originate from one sample sequenced in a study of breast tumors, draining lymph nodes, adjacent tissues. TCRdb re-derived calls from the multiplex PCR reads in MiXCR, one entry per CDR3 protein. The sample has roughly 16,000 distinct CDR3 sequences, around 50% seen once. Sequences were obtained from tumor-adjacent breast tissue. The source is a female donor with breast cancer. Some clones in this sample may be carry-over from other donors' samples.

The chain is built from TRBV19 and TRBJ1-5; TRBD1 agrees at 9 bases. Trimming cost V 3 bases and J 6 bases; bases outside gene matches: 6. This CDR3 has 15 amino acids. Germline CDR1 and CDR2: LNHDA and SQIVND (reference sequence). CDR3 DNA: TGTGCCAGTAGTATTCAGGACAGGGGAAGTCAGCCCCAGCATTTT. Its translation: CASSIQDRGSQPQHF.

In this sample, this clonotype turned up many times. The chain employs TRBV11-3 and TRBJ2-1, with TRBD2 matching over 9 bases. The CDR3 is 18 residues long. In germline, CDR1 is SGHNT, CDR2 YENEEA. V was pared by 0 bases and J by 4 bases, with 10 bases of the junction left unmatched. CDR3 protein: CASSLDKVAGVSYNEQFF. CDR3 DNA sequence: TGTGCCAGCAGCTTAGATAAGGTAGCGGGAGTCTCTTACAATGAGCAGTTCTTC.

The chain joins TRBV20-1 to TRBJ1-5; possibly TRBD1 for D (5 bases). The CDR3 has 12 residues. Trimming removed 5 bases at V and 5 bases at J, with 10 bases between. CDR1 DFQATT and CDR2 SNEGSKA come from the germline V gene (reference sequence). The CDR3 region is CSAWGGDQPQHF. CDR3 sequence (DNA): TGCAGTGCTTGGGGGGGGGATCAGCCCCAGCATTTT.

The chain joins TRBV2 to TRBJ1-2; 7 bases are shared with TRBD1. The ends lost 7 bases at V and 0 bases at J; junction bases unmatched: 5. The germline gives CDR1 SNHLY, CDR2 FYNNEI. The CDR3 is made up of 14 amino acids. In DNA form, the CDR3 reads TGTGCCAGCATGGGGGACAGCTCTAACTATGGCTACACCTTC. It encodes CASMGDSSNYGYTF.

This chain links TRBV10-2 with TRBJ2-3, with TRBD2 matching 14 bases. V shed 2 bases, J shed 3 bases, and the junction held 13 bases outside the gene matches. The CDR3 has 20 amino acids. Germline V gives CDR1 WSHSY, CDR2 SAAADI. This chain's CDR3 is CASSEVAGTSGSSRTDTQYF. The CDR3 nucleotides are TGCGCCAGCAGTGAGGTAGCGGGGACTAGCGGGAGTAGTAGAACAGATACGCAGTATTTT.

The V call is TRBV2, the J call TRBJ1-5; a possible D gene is TRBD1 (5 bases). V was cut by 5 bases and J by 6 bases, with 14 bases left in between. Per germline, CDR1 SNHLY and CDR2 FYNNEI. This CDR3 region has 14 residues. As DNA, the CDR3 is TGTGCCAGCAGTACTCAGGGAACATTTCAGCCCCAGCATTTT. Its protein product is CASSTQGTFQPQHF.

This clonotype was observed at least ten times. The genes are TRBV6-5 and TRBJ2-3; D unclear. Germline V CDR1 and CDR2: MNHEY, SVGAGI. The ends were cut back, 6 bases at V and 0 bases at J, with 4 bases in the middle. The CDR3 consists of 12 residues. The CDR3 coding sequence is TGTGCCAGCAGCCGGAGCACAGATACGCAGTATTTT. It specifies CASSRSTDTQYF.

The table lists this clonotype with many counts. Since a much larger clone is just one base distant, this may be a read error. The chain employs TRBV4-3 and TRBJ2-7, with 10 bases lining up with TRBD2. Trimming cost V 0 bases and J 4 bases; bases outside gene matches: 12. The CDR3 has 18 residues. Germline values: CDR1 LGHNA, CDR2 YSLEER. In nucleotides, the CDR3 is TGCGCCAGCAGCCAAGATCCCCCCCCAGCGGGGGGGGAGTACGAGCAGTACTTC. Protein: CASSQDPPPAGGEYEQYF.

The sample holds many counts of this clonotype. V is TRBV18 and J is TRBJ2-7; D uncertain. The germline V and J ends were trimmed by 6 bases and 5 bases, with 14 bases remaining between them. This CDR3 spans 13 amino acids. CDR1 KGHSH and CDR2 LQKENI come from the germline V gene. This chain's CDR3 is CASSSRREDEQYF. The CDR3 coding sequence is TGTGCCAGCTCCTCGCGACGAGAGGACGAGCAGTACTTC.

This clonotype appeared many times. This chain links TRBV27 with TRBJ2-7, with D possibly matching TRBD1 (5 bases). The length of the CDR3 is 14 residues. Germline V CDR1 and CDR2: MNHEY, SMNVEV (reference sequence). Between the trimmed V and J ends, which lost 0 bases and 6 bases, there was a span of 12 bases. CDR3 loop: CASSLSAYQGEQYF. The CDR3 DNA reads as TGTGCCAGCAGTTTATCGGCGTACCAGGGCGAGCAGTACTTC.

This clonotype was detected only a few times. The gene calls are TRBV20-1 and TRBJ2-3; D is undetermined. The CDR3 consists of 11 residues. Trimming stripped 4 bases from V and 5 bases from J, with 7 bases between. Looked up from germline, CDR1 is DFQATT and CDR2 is SNEGSKA (reference sequence). The CDR3 DNA sequence: TGCAGTGCTACCGTTAGAGATACGCAGTATTTT. It translates to CSATVRDTQYF.

In this sample, this clonotype is medium-sized. V is TRBV6-1 and J is TRBJ2-3, with D tentatively TRBD1 (6 bases). The V and J ends lost 0 bases and 4 bases respectively, with 11 bases between them. The CDR3 is 15 amino acids. Germline CDR1 MNHNS, CDR2 SASEGT. This CDR3 is CASSEAHRVADTQYF. CDR3 coding DNA: TGTGCCAGCAGTGAAGCCCACAGGGTGGCAGATACGCAGTATTTT.

The sample holds many counts of this clonotype. The J gene is TRBJ2-3, the V gene TRBV3-1; no firm D call. V lost 0 bases, J lost 4 bases, and 17 bases lay in between. This CDR3 has 17 residues. Germline assignment: CDR1 LGHDT and CDR2 YNNKEL (reference sequence). DNA for the CDR3: TGTGCCAGCAGCCAAGATCCCCCCTCACCCCGGGCAGATACGCAGTATTTT. Its translation is CASSQDPPSPRADTQYF.

This clonotype was seen at least ten times. The chain couples TRBV3-2 to TRBJ2-1; the table's D call, TRBD1, has no DNA check behind it. TRBV3-2 is tagged as a pseudogene. This CDR3 is built from 16 residues. The CDR3 DNA sequence: TGTGCCAGCAGCCTTACGTCCGGGGTCTCCTACAATGAGCAGTTCTTC. Translated, it gives CASSLTSGVSYNEQFF.

For the CDR3, the DNA is TGTGCCATCAGTGAGTTCTCAGGACAGGGGAATGAAAAACTGTTTTTT. Translating gives CAISEFSGQGNEKLFF. The chain has TRBV10-3 and TRBJ1-4; TRBD1 aligns across 9 bases. J gave up 5 bases and V 1 base, and 5 bases lay outside the gene matches. The length of the CDR3 is 16 residues. CDR1 is ENHRY, CDR2 SYGVKD, per germline.

The rearrangement uses TRBV2 and TRBJ1-5, with 8 bases matching TRBD1. In germline, CDR1 is SNHLY, CDR2 FYNNEI. CDR3 length: 15 residues. V lost 3 bases and J lost 2; bases outside the gene matches: 3. The CDR3 sequence is CASSEMGQGNQPQHF. In DNA form, the CDR3 reads TGTGCCAGCAGTGAGATGGGACAGGGCAATCAGCCCCAGCATTTT.

In DNA, the CDR3 is TGTGCCAGCAACCCTGGGGAGTACAATGAGCAGTTCTTC. Its protein product is CASNPGEYNEQFF. The gene calls are TRBV7-3 and TRBJ2-1; perhaps TRBD2 as D (5 bases). Germline CDR1 and CDR2: SGHTA and FQGTGA. The CDR3 contains 13 residues. The V end lost 7 bases, the J end lost 4 bases, and 11 bases lay between the germline ends.